Shown below are 13 T cell receptor beta chains from a single sample sequenced in a study of T cells in Graves' hyperthyroidism and ophthalmopathy. RNA transcripts were the template for amplifying TCR beta CDR3 regions. In the first-round RT-PCR of the TCR CDR3, the HTBI primer set was used. TCRdb reanalysed the multiplex PCR reads using MiXCR and keeps one entry per CDR3 protein. The sample holds 540,000 or so distinct CDR3 sequences, approximately 14% seen once. Specimen: blood. The receptors were gathered from a woman aged 25 to 39 with Graves' hyperthyroidism.

The rearrangement links TRBV5-1 to TRBJ2-3, with 7 bases matching TRBD1. V shed 3 bases, J shed 2 bases, and the junction held 3 bases outside the gene matches. This CDR3 has 14 residues. Germline V gene sequence: CDR1 SGHRS, CDR2 YFSETQ. The CDR3 loop reads CASSYGTVTDTQYF. In DNA form, the CDR3 reads TGCGCCAGCAGCTACGGGACAGTCACAGATACGCAGTATTTT. The full variable domain, with the rest looked up from reference TRBV5-1 and TRBJ2-3, is KAGVTQTPRYLIKTRGQQVTLSCSPISGHRSVSWYQQTPGQGLQFLFEYFSETQRNKGNFPGRFSGRQFSNSRSEMNVSTLELGDSALYLCASSYGTVTDTQYFGPGTRLTVL.

This clonotype was seen a handful of times. The chain links TRBV6-1 to TRBJ2-7; 9 bases are a match to TRBD2. This CDR3 has 16 residues. The junction had 8 bases not matched to a gene; V was cut back by 5 bases and J by 0 bases. CDR1 and CDR2 from the germline V gene are MNHNS and SASEGT. CDR3 loop: CASSQTETSGSYEQYF. The CDR3 DNA is TGTGCCAGCAGTCAAACCGAGACTAGCGGCTCCTACGAGCAGTACTTC.

The chain has TRBV4-3 and TRBJ2-3, with 12 positions matching TRBD2. Trimming took 1 base from V and 4 from J; bases not matched to a gene: 12. The CDR3 runs to 19 residues. Looked up from germline, CDR1 is LGHNA and CDR2 is YSLEER. The CDR3 coding sequence is TGCGCCAGCAGCCAAGTGTGGTCTAGCGGGAGGGCCTTGGCAGATACGCAGTATTTT. Translating it yields CASSQVWSSGRALADTQYF.

This sequence joins TRBV7-3 and TRBJ2-4; 9 bases are a match to TRBD2. Germline CDR1 reads SGHTA; CDR2 reads FQGTGA. The length of the CDR3 is 15 residues. V gave up 2 bases and J gave up 5 bases; unmatched junction bases: 4. CDR3 nucleotide sequence: TGTGCCAGCAGCTTAGAAATAGCGGGGGAAAACATTCAGTACTTC. This encodes CASSLEIAGENIQYF.

This clonotype was seen repeatedly, ten times or more. The chain uses TRBV11-2 and TRBJ1-3; tentatively, D is TRBD1 (5 bases). The V and J ends lost 1 base and 0 bases respectively, with 22 bases between them. The CDR3 consists of 20 residues. Germline CDR1 is SGHAT and CDR2 is FQNNGV. The CDR3 protein is CASSLVPDSDPFRSGNTIYF. The DNA for the CDR3 is TGTGCCAGCAGCTTAGTACCCGACAGTGACCCCTTCCGCTCTGGAAACACCATATATTTT.

At least ten counts were recorded for this clonotype. The chain links TRBV7-2 to TRBJ2-1; 9 nucleotides align to TRBD2. V trimming: 2 bases; J trimming: 8 bases; junction bases outside the gene matches: 10. Germline lookup yields CDR1 SGHTA and CDR2 FQGNSA. This CDR3 comprises 16 residues. The CDR3 region is CASSLKAGGPGYEQFF. The CDR3 DNA follows: TGTGCCAGCAGCTTAAAGGCGGGAGGGCCGGGCTATGAGCAGTTCTTC.

The sample holds a few counts of this clonotype. This chain links TRBV7-9 with TRBJ2-3; a weak D match, TRBD2 (6 bases). The V and J ends lost 3 bases and 6 bases respectively, with 13 bases between them. The CDR3 runs to 14 residues. The V gene's germline CDR1 is SEHNR and CDR2 FQNEAQ (reference sequence). CDR3 nucleotides: TGTGCCAGCAGCTTGGCACTAGCCCGCGATACGCAGTATTTT. This codes for CASSLALARDTQYF.

This chain uses TRBV19 with TRBJ1-2; 7 bases align to TRBD1. The germline V gene encodes CDR1 LNHDA and CDR2 SQIVND (reference sequence). The CDR3 sequence is 15 residues long. Losses at the gene ends were 7 bases for V and 4 bases for J; bases not matched to a gene: 12. CDR3 residues: CASKRGDRSIYGYTF. Written as DNA, the CDR3 is TGTGCCAGTAAAAGGGGGGACAGATCGATCTATGGCTACACCTTC. Filled out from reference TRBV19 and TRBJ1-2, the complete variable domain reads DGGITQSPKYLFRKEGQNVTLSCEQNLNHDAMYWYRQDPGQGLRLIYYSQIVNDFQKGDIAEGYSVSREKKESFPLTVTSAQKNPTAFYLCASKRGDRSIYGYTFGSGTRLTVV.

A few counts support this clonotype. J is TRBJ1-5 and V is TRBV6-2 or TRBV6-3; possible D gene TRBD1, 6 bases. Germline V gene sequence: CDR1 MNHEY, CDR2 SVGEGT. The CDR3 has 14 residues. Trimming removed 6 bases from V and 3 bases from J, with 12 bases in between. As DNA, the CDR3 is TGTGCCAGCAGGAGAACAGGGAACAATCAGCCCCAGCATTTT. It specifies CASRRTGNNQPQHF.

The chain carries TRBV6-5 and TRBJ1-4, with TRBD1 as a possible D gene (5 bases). This CDR3 is built from 15 residues. V was shortened by 0 bases and J by 0 bases, with 5 bases between the two germline ends. Germline assignment: CDR1 MNHEY and CDR2 SVGAGI. The CDR3 nucleotides are TGTGCCAGCAGTTACTCGACAGCAACTAATGAAAAACTGTTTTTT. This sequence encodes CASSYSTATNEKLFF.

The table lists this clonotype with many counts. The rearrangement uses TRBV20-1 and TRBJ2-3; TRBD2 matches 9 bases. Trimming removed 5 bases from V and 2 bases from J; junction bases left unmatched: 11. The CDR3 has 16 residues. CDR1 DFQATT and CDR2 SNEGSKA come from the germline V gene (reference sequence). This CDR3 is CSAEYLLAGPTDTQYF. The CDR3 nucleotides read TGCAGTGCTGAATATCTTCTAGCGGGGCCCACAGATACGCAGTATTTT.

Of note for this clonotype: This may stem from a read error, because a much larger clone lies one nucleotide away. The rearrangement joins TRBV28 to TRBJ1-5; D might be TRBD1 (5 bases). The length of the CDR3 is 13 residues. Germline CDR1 MDHEN, CDR2 SYDVKM. Trimming took off 6 bases at V and 7 bases at J, with 13 bases between the two ends. The CDR3 region is CASRSPRGQPQHF. CDR3 bases: TGTGCCAGCAGAAGCCCCCGGGGGCAGCCCCAGCATTTT.

The chain has TRBV7-3 and TRBJ2-1; 9 bases align to TRBD2. CDR3 length: 17 residues. Germline assignment: CDR1 SGHTA and CDR2 FQGTGA. V trimming: 4 bases; J trimming: 0 bases; junction bases outside the gene matches: 7. DNA for the CDR3: TGTGCCAGCAGCTCAGCAGTTAGCGGGAGCTCCTACAATGAGCAGTTCTTC. This sequence encodes CASSSAVSGSSYNEQFF. Supplemented by reference TRBV7-3 and TRBJ2-1, the full variable domain reads GAGVSQTPSNKVTEKGKYVELRCDPISGHTALYWYRQSLGQGPEFLIYFQGTGAADDSGLPNDRFFAVRPEGSVSTLKIQRTERGDSAVYLCASSSAVSGSSYNEQFFGPGTRLTVL.